This TCR beta chain comes out of a study of blood T cell repertoires in COVID-19 (TCRdb year 2020). About the investigation overall: Collaborator samples came from the United States, Italy and Spain and covered acute and convalescent phases of COVID-19. Subjects who had been exposed to COVID-19, were actively infected with it, or had recovered from it provided the deeply sampled blood TCRbeta repertoires that made up the dataset. The material from the prospective study consisted of cDNA or gDNA derived from T cells, B-cell-depleted T cells, or PBMCs. A freely available public database, intended as a resource for researchers studying the immune response to SARS-CoV-2, is where the repertoires were released. HLA class I and class II types, where available, came from metadata supplied by the sample provider rather than from assay-based typing. A de-identified subject ID, COVID-19 status, age in years and sex were almost always included in the sample metadata. The samples were drawn from the first 160 participants of the ongoing ImmuneRACE study and from 950 to 1,500 subjects provided by 6 global collaborators.

Deletion took 5 bases off V and 7 bases off J, with a span of 12 bases between the germline ends. The CDR3 goes from the cysteine to the phenylalanine over 12 residues. Only CDR3 DNA remains: 36 bases, in frame from the first base. Based on the germline V gene, the CDR1 and CDR2 sequences are SGHTA and FQGNSA. Note on this clone: Its antigen remains undetermined. The input lacks base qualities; no much larger clone sits a single base away.

The immunoSEQ Assay, a bias-controlled multiplex PCR, was used to amplify TCRbeta CDR3 regions from genomic DNA. The paper's data handling went like this. Within the assay, amplification of reference gene primers was used to estimate how many nucleated cells each sample contained. To quantify the absolute abundance of each unique TCRbeta CDR3 rearrangement, sequence reads were collapsed and filtered. Productive Simpson clonality was computed per sample as the square root of Simpson's diversity index over productive rearrangements. The immuneACCESS repertoire file appears here via TCRdb, limited to in-frame rearrangements. These files lack a portion of the clones; in checked studies, under half of the deficit traces to unresolved V genes, and the cause of the others is not known. That table gives V, J and clone size, and the DNA gave D and trimming. The sample data list about 180,000 clones, and roughly four fifths of these were observed just once. Less than 2% of the sample rests with the top ten.

Whole blood was collected in K2EDTA tubes by collaborating institutions according to the institutions' own protocols. For TCRbeta analysis, collaborators shipped samples as frozen whole blood, isolated PBMCs, or DNA extracted from either of those sample types. Points the paper makes about the study in general: The amount of clinical and demographic metadata varied by source and participant and was provided uncurated.

The sequence links TRBV7-2 to TRBJ2-7; a weak D assignment points to TRBD1 (5 bases agree). The TCR originated in a human donor in a cohort sampled during active COVID-19. The sample taken for sequencing was peripheral blood. At the DNA level, the sequence is TGTGCCAGCAGCGCAACCAGGGTTGAGCAGTACTTC. Translated, this is CASSATRVEQYF.